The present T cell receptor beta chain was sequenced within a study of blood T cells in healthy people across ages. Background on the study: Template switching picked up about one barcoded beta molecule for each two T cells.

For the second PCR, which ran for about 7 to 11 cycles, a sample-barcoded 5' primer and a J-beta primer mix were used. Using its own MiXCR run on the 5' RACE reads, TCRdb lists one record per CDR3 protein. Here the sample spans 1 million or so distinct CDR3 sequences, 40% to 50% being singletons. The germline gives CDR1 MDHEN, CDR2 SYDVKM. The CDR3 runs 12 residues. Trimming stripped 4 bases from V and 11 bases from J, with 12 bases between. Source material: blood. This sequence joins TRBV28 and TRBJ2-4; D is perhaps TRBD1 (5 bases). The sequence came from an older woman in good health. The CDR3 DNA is TGTGCCAGCAGTTCCGACAGTTCCCTTCAGTACTTC. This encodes CASSSDSSLQYF. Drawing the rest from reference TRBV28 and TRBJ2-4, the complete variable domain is DVKVTQSSRYLVKRTGEKVFLECVQDMDHENMFWYRQDPGLGLRLIYFSYDVKMKEKGDIPEGYSVSREKKERFSLILESASTNQTSMYLCASSSDSSLQYFGAGTRLSVL.